One sample yielded the 19 T cell receptor beta chains listed below, sequenced in a study of cytomegalovirus exposure and HLA in healthy donors. Amplification used 60 Vbeta primers and 13 Jbeta primers. The repertoire was sequenced with immunoSEQ multiplex PCR; TCRdb's copy has only in-frame clones and lacks some. The sample data list roughly 71,000 clones. Sequenced: PBMCs. The receptor set was obtained from a woman in her thirties or forties in good health and CMV-seropositive.

V gene TRBV4-3 combines with J gene TRBJ2-3; 8 bases fit TRBD1. Germline CDR1 reads LGHNA; CDR2 reads YSLEER. Trimming cost V 3 bases and J 2 bases; bases outside gene matches: 10. The CDR3 consists of 17 residues. CDR3 amino acids: CASSQRDRLLYTDTQYF. The DNA of the CDR3 is TGCGCCAGCAGCCAGAGGGACAGGCTACTTTACACAGATACGCAGTATTTT.

This chain links TRBV7-6 with TRBJ1-2; D is uncertain. The CDR3 consists of 14 residues. The ends were cut back, 5 bases at V and 8 bases at J, with 18 bases in the middle. From germline, CDR1 is SGHVS and CDR2 FNYEAQ. The CDR3 nucleotides read TGTGCCAGCAGCCCGGCGGCCGGGTCGGGGGGCTACACCTTC. Its translation is CASSPAAGSGGYTF.

This chain joins TRBV23-1 and TRBJ2-5; TRBD1 aligns across 9 bases. The DNA end is more similar to TRBJ2-7, so the J call may be wrong. TRBV23-1 is assigned to the ORF class and has an uncertain function. CDR3 length: 15 residues. This chain's CDR3 is CASSHLQGADYEQYF. CDR3 DNA: TGCGCCAGCAGTCACCTACAGGGGGCGGACTACGAGCAGTACTTC.

This rearrangement joins TRBV4-3 to TRBJ1-3; no clear D. V dropped 3 bases and J dropped 4 bases, with 19 bases sitting between them. This CDR3 contains 17 residues. CDR1 LGHNA and CDR2 YSLEER come from the germline V gene. CDR3 sequence (DNA): TGCGCCAGCAGCCAGAGAGGGCGTCCGGGGTTGGGAAACACCATATATTTT. This gives the protein CASSQRGRPGLGNTIYF.

The chain links TRBV5-5 to TRBJ1-4; 8 bases fit TRBD1. The CDR3 consists of 17 residues. CDR1 and CDR2 from the germline V gene are SGHKS and YYEKEE (reference sequence). The ends lost 0 bases at V and 6 bases at J; junction bases unmatched: 10. CDR3 region: CASSLGSGGGLDEKLFF. CDR3 bases: TGTGCCAGCAGCTTGGGGTCAGGGGGCGGCCTCGATGAAAAACTGTTTTTT.

In nucleotides, the CDR3 is TGTGCACTCGGCGGGAGGGCCGAGCAGTACTTC. It specifies CALGGRAEQYF. V usage is TRBV7-9 and J usage is TRBJ2-5; 9 nucleotides align to TRBD2. The J call is uncertain, as TRBJ2-7 better fits the DNA end. The CDR3 sequence is 11 residues long. Germline V gene data show CDR1 as SEHNR and CDR2 as FQNEAQ (reference sequence).

The chain joins TRBV9 to TRBJ1-1; 8 bases map to TRBD1. CDR1 SGDLS and CDR2 YYNGEE come from the germline V gene. This CDR3 comprises 14 residues. J lost 4 bases, V lost 5 bases, and 7 bases had no gene match. The CDR3 sequence: CASSETGAATEAFF. CDR3 nucleotides: TGTGCCAGCAGTGAGACAGGGGCGGCCACTGAAGCTTTCTTT.

The chain uses TRBV5-1 and TRBJ2-7; a possible D gene is TRBD2 (6 bases). This CDR3 has 13 amino acids. Germline-derived CDR1 and CDR2 are SGHRS and YFSETQ. The V end lost 3 bases, the J end lost 2 bases, and 9 bases lay between the germline ends. CDR3 sequence: CASSWGLTYEQYF. CDR3 coding DNA: TGCGCCAGCAGCTGGGGACTGACCTACGAGCAGTACTTC.

The chain joins TRBV14 to TRBJ2-7; D is ambiguous. This CDR3 has 13 residues. Trimming removed 4 bases at V and 1 base at J, with 8 bases between. Germline loops: CDR1 SGHDN, CDR2 FVKESK. The CDR3 reads CASSRVGSYEQYF. CDR3 DNA sequence: TGTGCCAGCAGCCGGGTCGGGTCCTACGAGCAGTACTTC.

The chain combines TRBV28 with TRBJ2-7, with 7 bases that match TRBD2. The CDR3 totals 18 residues. In germline, CDR1 is MDHEN, CDR2 SYDVKM. Unmatched junction bases numbered 20, after V lost 7 bases and J lost 2 bases. The CDR3 DNA reads as TGTGCCAGCACCAGTTCATATTTTGCGGGGAGGGCCCCCTACGAGCAGTACTTC. Protein: CASTSSYFAGRAPYEQYF.

The V gene is TRBV6-6, the J gene TRBJ2-7; no firm D call. The CDR3 is 8 residues long. CDR1 MNHNY and CDR2 SVGAGI come from the germline V gene (reference sequence). The ends were cut back, 9 bases at V and 11 bases at J, with 8 bases in the middle. The CDR3 nucleotides are TGTGCCAGGCCTCGGGAGTACTTC. The encoded protein is CARPREYF.

Points on this clone: At one end the junction does not follow the germline gene, possibly because of a read error. This sequence joins TRBV27 and TRBJ2-7; D might be TRBD2 (6 bases). The CDR3 is made up of 13 amino acids. Per the germline V gene, CDR1 is MNHEY and CDR2 is SMNVEV (reference sequence). CDR3 DNA sequence: TGTGCCGGCAGTTCCGGAGGGGTCTACGAGCAGTACTTC. Encoded protein: CAGSSGGVYEQYF.

The chain uses TRBV2 and TRBJ2-3; D is possibly TRBD2 (5 bases). The CDR3 contains 13 residues. CDR1 is SNHLY and CDR2 is FYNNEI in the germline V gene. V was shortened by 7 bases and J by 6 bases, with 14 bases between the two germline ends. The CDR3 DNA follows: TGTGCCAGCACCGGGGAGAAATTGGATACGCAGTATTTT. This gives the protein CASTGEKLDTQYF.

The V and J genes are TRBV6-1 and TRBJ2-5; TRBD2 agrees at 7 bases. Trimming took 4 bases from V and 3 from J; bases not matched to a gene: 8. Germline-derived CDR1 and CDR2 are MNHNS and SASEGT. The CDR3 totals 15 residues. The CDR3 here is CASSGGRGREETQYF. DNA for the CDR3: TGTGCCAGCAGTGGAGGGAGGGGTAGGGAAGAGACCCAGTACTTC.

This chain links TRBV27 with TRBJ1-5; no reliable D call. Per germline, CDR1 MNHEY and CDR2 SMNVEV (reference sequence). The CDR3 has 12 amino acids. V was shortened by 7 bases and J by 5 bases, with 9 bases between the two germline ends. This chain's CDR3 is CASTLGYQPQHF. CDR3 nucleotides: TGTGCCAGCACACTAGGTTATCAGCCCCAGCATTTT.

The chain couples TRBV2 to TRBJ1-5, with 10 positions matching TRBD1. This CDR3 spans 13 amino acids. Germline V lookup: CDR1 SNHLY, CDR2 FYNNEI. The V and J ends lost 11 bases and 5 bases, in that order; junction bases with no gene match: 6. The CDR3 sequence: CAWAGTGDQPQHF. Written as DNA, the CDR3 is TGTGCCTGGGCCGGGACAGGGGATCAGCCCCAGCATTTT. Full variable domain (outside the CDR3, taken from reference TRBV2 and TRBJ1-5): EPEVTQTPSHQVTQMGQEVILRCVPISNHLYFYWYRQILGQKVEFLVSFYNNEISEKSEIFDDQFSVERPDGSNFTLKIRSTKLEDSAMYFCAWAGTGDQPQHFGDGTRLSIL.

The gene calls are TRBV5-1 and TRBJ1-2, with 12 bases that match TRBD1. This CDR3 has 14 residues. Losses at the gene ends were 4 bases for V and 7 bases for J; bases not matched to a gene: 5. Germline lookup yields CDR1 SGHRS and CDR2 YFSETQ. The CDR3 coding sequence is TGCGCCAGCAGCGCGGGACAGGGGGCGCGTGGCTACACCTTC. Translation gives CASSAGQGARGYTF.

This sequence joins TRBV28 and TRBJ2-5; 10 bases match TRBD1. The CDR3 totals 17 residues. CDR1 is MDHEN, CDR2 SYDVKM, per germline. The V and J ends lost 3 bases and 1 base, in that order; junction bases with no gene match: 8. In DNA form, the CDR3 reads TGTGCCAGCAGTTTTACAAGGACAGGGGGTCTCCAAGAGACCCAGTACTTC. Its translation: CASSFTRTGGLQETQYF.

The gene calls are TRBV7-3 and TRBJ2-1; possibly TRBD2 for D (6 bases). The germline gives CDR1 SGHTA, CDR2 FQGTGA. This CDR3 is built from 14 residues. The ends were cut back, 5 bases at V and 8 bases at J, with 16 bases in the middle. CDR3 region: CASSQGTGGDEQFF. CDR3 nucleotide sequence: TGTGCCAGCAGCCAAGGGACTGGGGGTGATGAGCAGTTCTTC. The full variable domain, with the rest looked up from reference TRBV7-3 and TRBJ2-1, is GAGVSQTPSNKVTEKGKYVELRCDPISGHTALYWYRQSLGQGPEFLIYFQGTGAADDSGLPNDRFFAVRPEGSVSTLKIQRTERGDSAVYLCASSQGTGGDEQFFGPGTRLTVL.